This TCR beta chain was identified during a study of T cell repertoires in cytomegalovirus infection. Of note for this clonotype: Its specificity is unknown.

Notes on the study in general: Clonotype analysis showed dominance of the ex vivo response by HLA-C-restricted CMV-specific TCR beta clonotypes.

TCRdb passed the reads through MiXCR, listing each CDR3 protein once. The sample lists around 360,000 distinct CDR3 sequences; about 34% were seen once. The sequenced sample was cultured PBMCs, obtained from culture after CMV antigen stimulation. This clonotype originated in a human donor in good health (CMV status not recorded). Some clones in this sample may be carry-over from other donors' samples.

The CDR3 reads CSVDSYNYGYTF. The CDR3 DNA follows: TGCAGCGTTGACAGTTATAACTATGGCTACACCTTC. V gene TRBV29-1 combines with J gene TRBJ1-2; D remains ambiguous. CDR3 length equals 12 residues. Germline lookup yields CDR1 SQVTM and CDR2 ANQGSEA. Trimming cost V 3 bases and J 1 base, with 6 bases left between them. The whole variable domain, remainder taken from reference TRBV29-1 and TRBJ1-2, is SAVISQKPSRDICQRGTSLTIQCQVDSQVTMMFWYRQQPGQSLTLIATANQGSEATYESGFVIDKFPISRPNLTFSTLTVSNMSPEDSSIYLCSVDSYNYGYTFGSGTRLTVV.